This T cell receptor beta chain was sequenced for a study of response to subunit inactivated influenza vaccine. Whole-study results and caveats: A suggestion made by the authors is that each seasonal influenza vaccination recruits few new T cells.

CDR3 size: 15 residues. The ends were cut back, 5 bases at V and 2 bases at J, with 13 bases in the middle. Details on this clonotype: The antigen is not known.

A single record per CDR3 protein comes from TCRdb applying MiXCR to the RT-PCR reads. There are 530,000 or so distinct CDR3 sequences in the sample; 10% to 15% occur only once, and more than 8.5% lies in the top ten. This sample comprised PBMCs from blood, obtained on the day of vaccination. This clonotype was obtained from a man aged 50 to 59 who received an inactivated influenza vaccine. The genes are TRBV12-3 or TRBV12-4 and TRBJ1-3, with D maybe TRBD1 (6 bases). CDR3 sequence (DNA): TGTGCCAGCAGTCAGGGGTTATCCCCTGGAAACACCATATATTTT. It is translated as CASSQGLSPGNTIYF.